This T cell receptor beta chain was obtained from a study of T cells in localized non-small cell lung cancer. The germline gives CDR1 KGHSH, CDR2 LQKENI. V shed 1 base and J 5 bases; nucleotides not matched to a gene: 7. The CDR3 extends over 15 amino acids. Clones were read by immunoSEQ multiplex PCR, and TCRdb kept only the in-frame ones, dropping some. The sample carries just over 70,000 clones, approximately 87% recorded once. The source is a male donor at least 60 years old with stage III squamous cell lung carcinoma. Sequences were derived from peripheral blood, sampled before any cancer treatment. This chain connects TRBV18 to TRBJ1-1; TRBD1 aligns across 7 bases. The CDR3 bases are TGTGCCAGCTCACCACGACCCTTACAGGGGACTGAAGCTTTCTTT. As protein: CASSPRPLQGTEAFF.